Below, one T cell receptor (beta chain) is given with its context. The CDR3 has 11 amino acids. Trimming cost V 9 bases and J 13 bases, with 19 bases left between them. CDR1 is MNHEY, CDR2 SVGAGI, per germline. The entry originates in a study of control samples from healthy donors and cancer patients. The assay was immunoSEQ multiplex PCR, and TCRdb's table has in-frame clones only and misses some. The data hold 85,000 to 95,000 clones, with roughly four fifths observed a single time. The sequencing sample was made of blood. The clonotype comes from a woman in her sixties or seventies in good health. V gene TRBV6-5 combines with J gene TRBJ2-7; possibly TRBD1 for D (6 bases). The DNA of the CDR3 is TGTGCCAGTCGATCAGGGGCCGCTCTTTACTTC. Amino acids: CASRSGAALYF.